A single count supports the clone carrying this T cell receptor (beta chain). Its target is unknown. This record comes from a study of shared clonotypes between healthy human individuals. Study at large: Each donor had three CD4 naive, three CD4 memory, two CD8 naive and one CD8 memory plate.

Every donor was a Caucasian adult from Nashville, Tennessee. Findings of the study overall: Naive subsets tended to show greater estimated richness than memory subsets. Clonotypes that were shared across a handful of donors made up about 5.1% of naive CD4 clonotypes.

Trimming took 0 bases from V and 6 from J, leaving 17 bases between them. The germline V gene has CDR1 MNHEY and CDR2 SVGAGI. The CDR3 length is 16 residues. This table comes from immunoSEQ multiplex PCR, and its TCRdb copy is limited to in-frame clones, with some not included. The sample consists of fewer than 1.6 million clones, approximately 98.5% of them appearing once. The specimen sequenced was naive CD4+ T cells sorted from blood. Noted subset: CD45RA+ positively selected. This chain connects TRBV6-5 to TRBJ2-5; no definite D call. This TCR was sampled from a man aged 25 to 40 in good health. CDR3 DNA: TGTGCCAGCAGTTACTCAAGATTGAGTCTAATGAAGACCCAGTACTTC. Translating it yields CASSYSRLSLMKTQYF.